This T cell receptor (beta chain) was found in a study of tumor-infiltrating lymphocytes in primary liver carcinoma. This clonotype occurred a few times. What it binds is not known. Just one base apart from a much larger clone, this may be a read error. Total RNA (around 500 ng) served as template for TCR beta cDNA synthesis primed by a constant-region primer. Slightly modified ARM-PCR, run as three nested multiplex PCR rounds, produced the TCR beta libraries. TRBV1-TRBV30 forward primers paired with a C-beta reverse primer were used in the first two PCR rounds, which ran approximately 10 cycles each. TCRdb called the multiplex PCR reads again in MiXCR, with one record for every CDR3 protein. This table holds 300,000 to 400,000 distinct CDR3 sequences, 65% found once. Blood RNA originated from unsorted whole blood, with germline DNA additionally extracted. Before surgery, approximately 4 milliliters of EDTA blood were taken.

Study-wide findings and caveats: With p = 0.039, the top-250-clone fraction in tumors significantly exceeded that in blood. Overlap in tumor-adjacent and tumor-blood pairs fell below that of tumor region pairs.

Germline V gene lookup returns CDR1 MNHEY and CDR2 SVGEGT. The CDR3 runs to 14 residues. The sample consisted of peripheral blood. This clonotype originated in a man aged 35 to 55 with primary liver carcinoma and hepatitis B virus infection. V usage is TRBV6-2 or TRBV6-3 and J usage is TRBJ1-2; D gene ambiguous. This CDR3 reads CTSSFPGGLYGYTF. CDR3 bases: TGTACCAGCAGCTTCCCGGGAGGCCTGTATGGCTACACCTTC.